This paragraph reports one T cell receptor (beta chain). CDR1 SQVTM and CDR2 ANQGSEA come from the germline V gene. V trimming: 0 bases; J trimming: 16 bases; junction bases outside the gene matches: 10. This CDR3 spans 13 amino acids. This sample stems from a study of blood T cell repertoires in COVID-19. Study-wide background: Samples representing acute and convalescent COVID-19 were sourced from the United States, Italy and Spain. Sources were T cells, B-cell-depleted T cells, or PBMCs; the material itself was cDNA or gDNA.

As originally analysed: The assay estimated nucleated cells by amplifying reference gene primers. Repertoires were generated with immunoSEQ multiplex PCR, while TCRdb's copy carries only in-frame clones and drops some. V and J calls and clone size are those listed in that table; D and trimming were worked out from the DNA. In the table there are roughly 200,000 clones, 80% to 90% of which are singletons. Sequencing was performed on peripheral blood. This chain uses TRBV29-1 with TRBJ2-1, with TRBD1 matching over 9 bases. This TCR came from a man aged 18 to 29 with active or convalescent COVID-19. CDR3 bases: TGCAGCGTTGAAGACTTTGTGGGACAGGGACATTTCTTC. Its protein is CSVEDFVGQGHFF.